The 25 T cell receptor beta chains reported below all come from one sample, sequenced in a study of cytomegalovirus exposure and HLA in healthy donors. Here immunoSEQ multiplex PCR was the method, and the copy in TCRdb shows in-frame clones only, minus some. The table lists 57,000 or so clones, 85% to 95% of them singletons. The sequencing input was PBMCs. The source is a man between 18 and 35 years old in good health and CMV-seronegative.

The chain employs TRBV9 and TRBJ2-6; weak D call: TRBD2 (5 bases). The ends were cut back, 1 base at V and 0 bases at J, with 8 bases in the middle. The V gene's germline CDR1 is SGDLS and CDR2 YYNGEE. CDR3 size: 16 residues. The CDR3 is CASSVMGSSGANVLTF. CDR3 nucleotide sequence: TGTGCCAGCAGCGTAATGGGGAGCTCTGGGGCCAACGTCCTGACTTTC.

This sequence joins TRBV7-6 and TRBJ2-7; 11 bases align to TRBD2. The V gene end was trimmed by 4 bases and the J gene end by 4 bases; junction bases not matched to a gene: 9. Germline V lookup: CDR1 SGHVS, CDR2 FNYEAQ. The CDR3 has 16 amino acids. CDR3 nucleotide sequence: TGTGCCAGCAGCTGGGGGGTAACTAGCGGGAGTTACGAGCAGTACTTC. Translated, it gives CASSWGVTSGSYEQYF.

V usage is TRBV19 and J usage is TRBJ1-4; no clear D gene. The V and J ends lost 10 bases and 4 bases respectively, with 13 bases between them. The CDR3 is 13 amino acids. Germline loops: CDR1 LNHDA, CDR2 SQIVND (reference sequence). The chain's CDR3 is CATTDSSNEKLFF. DNA for the CDR3: TGTGCCACTACCGACTCGAGTAATGAAAAACTGTTTTTT.

The chain employs TRBV5-1 and TRBJ2-3, with D possibly being TRBD2 (5 bases). The CDR3 spans 13 residues. The germline gives CDR1 SGHRS, CDR2 YFSETQ. The ends were cut back, 5 bases at V and 5 bases at J, with 12 bases in the middle. In DNA form, the CDR3 reads TGCGCCAGCAGAGGCGGGTCCGAAGATACGCAGTATTTT. Its translation: CASRGGSEDTQYF.

The V call is TRBV7-9, the J call TRBJ1-1; 7 positions agree with TRBD1. V was clipped by 0 bases and J by 4 bases; unmatched bases: 5. CDR1 SEHNR and CDR2 FQNEAQ come from the germline V gene (reference sequence). The CDR3 loop spans 15 amino acids. CDR3 region: CASSLAFGTVTEAFF. The CDR3 coding sequence is TGTGCCAGCAGCTTAGCATTCGGGACAGTCACTGAAGCTTTCTTT.

The V and J genes are TRBV6-5 and TRBJ1-1; D unresolved. V dropped 5 bases and J dropped 1 base, with 11 bases sitting between them. The CDR3 length is 14 residues. Per germline, CDR1 MNHEY and CDR2 SVGAGI. The CDR3 nucleotides are TGTGCCAGCAGTGCAGATTTGTGGAACACTGAAGCTTTCTTT. Its protein product is CASSADLWNTEAFF.

This chain joins TRBV5-1 and TRBJ2-2; 7 bases are a match to TRBD1. Trimming took 4 bases from V and 5 from J; bases not matched to a gene: 8. Germline loops: CDR1 SGHRS, CDR2 YFSETQ. This CDR3 region has 15 residues. The CDR3 bases are TGCGCCAGCAGCCTAAATACAGGGGAAACCGGGGAGCTGTTTTTT. Translated, it gives CASSLNTGETGELFF.

This clone has only one observation. In DNA form, the CDR3 reads TGTGCCAGCAGCTTAGTTAGTACCTACGAGCAGTACTTC. The encoded protein is CASSLVSTYEQYF. This chain joins TRBV11-2 and TRBJ2-7; no definite D call. The germline V and J ends were trimmed by 1 base and 2 bases, with 6 bases remaining between them. The CDR3 is 13 residues long. Germline lookup yields CDR1 SGHAT and CDR2 FQNNGV.

V gene TRBV27 combines with J gene TRBJ2-7, with TRBD2 as a possible D gene (5 bases). CDR3 length: 13 amino acids. V lost 6 bases and J 4 bases, leaving 13 bases between the germline ends. Germline values: CDR1 MNHEY, CDR2 SMNVEV (reference sequence). Here the CDR3 reads CASSKRTDYEQYF. The CDR3 nucleotides read TGTGCCAGCAGCAAAAGGACTGATTACGAGCAGTACTTC.

This chain connects TRBV7-2 to TRBJ2-1, with 14 bases that match TRBD2. The length of the CDR3 is 15 residues. Trimming at V came to 5 bases and at J to 8 bases, leaving 5 bases not matched to a gene. CDR1 and CDR2 (germline): SGHTA, FQGNSA. DNA of the CDR3: TGTGCCAGCAGCCCCGGGACTAGCGGGAGCGATGAGCAGTTCTTC. As protein: CASSPGTSGSDEQFF.

CDR3 sequence reads: CASSRGLGQEQNYGYTF. The DNA for the CDR3 is TGTGCCAGCAGCCGCGGCCTGGGACAGGAACAAAACTATGGCTACACCTTC. This chain joins TRBV7-9 and TRBJ1-2; TRBD1 agrees at 8 bases. V lost 5 bases, J lost 2 bases, and 13 bases stayed unmatched. CDR3 size: 17 residues. Germline V gene lookup returns CDR1 SEHNR and CDR2 FQNEAQ (reference sequence).

The V call is TRBV19, the J call TRBJ1-5, with a weak D call TRBD1 (6 bases). The ends were cut back, 5 bases at V and 4 bases at J, with 15 bases in the middle. The germline V gene encodes CDR1 LNHDA and CDR2 SQIVND (reference sequence). CDR3 length: 15 residues. CDR3 in amino acids: CASSVSGQNNQPQHF. In DNA form, the CDR3 reads TGTGCCAGTAGTGTAAGCGGACAGAATAATCAGCCCCAGCATTTT.

The chain has TRBV7-9 and TRBJ1-2, with D perhaps matching TRBD1 (5 bases). Germline CDR1 reads SEHNR; CDR2 reads FQNEAQ (reference sequence). V lost 5 bases, J lost 8 bases, and 15 bases lay in between. This CDR3 region has 13 residues. The CDR3 DNA reads as TGTGCCAGCAGCACACCCGACCGGGGGGGCTACACCTTC. Protein product: CASSTPDRGGYTF.

This chain uses TRBV27 with TRBJ1-2, with D possibly being TRBD1 (5 bases). The CDR3 extends over 14 amino acids. Germline lookup yields CDR1 MNHEY and CDR2 SMNVEV (reference sequence). The ends were cut back, 6 bases at V and 5 bases at J, with 16 bases in the middle. CDR3 protein: CASSGGRTGYGYTF. CDR3 nucleotides: TGTGCCAGCAGCGGGGGACGTACGGGATATGGCTACACCTTC.

The chain carries TRBV6-5 and TRBJ1-1, with D tentatively TRBD1 (5 bases). Trimming took off 6 bases at V and 0 bases at J, with 11 bases between the two ends. The V gene's germline CDR1 is MNHEY and CDR2 SVGAGI. This CDR3 contains 14 residues. The CDR3 reads CASSLGGMNTEAFF. The CDR3 DNA reads as TGTGCCAGCAGCCTCGGGGGTATGAACACTGAAGCTTTCTTT.

The chain joins TRBV30 to TRBJ2-7; D remains ambiguous. Per the germline V gene, CDR1 is GTSNPN and CDR2 is SVGIG (reference sequence). This CDR3 is 12 amino acids long. Trimming removed 0 bases at V and 7 bases at J, with 10 bases between. The CDR3 spells CAWSVFYEEQYF. CDR3 in DNA: TGTGCCTGGAGTGTATTCTATGAAGAGCAGTACTTC.

The chain employs TRBV10-1 and TRBJ2-7; D remains unclear. CDR3 length equals 13 residues. Trimming removed 10 bases at V and 0 bases at J, with 13 bases between. Germline lookup yields CDR1 WNHNN and CDR2 SYGVQD (reference sequence). CDR3 sequence (DNA): TGCGCCACTGAGAATACTACCTCCTACGAGCAGTACTTC. This codes for CATENTTSYEQYF.

The genes are TRBV7-9 and TRBJ2-1, with TRBD2 matching 10 bases. The CDR3 covers 15 residues. Germline trimming cut 5 bases from V and 9 bases from J; bases unmatched to any gene: 10. The germline V gene encodes CDR1 SEHNR and CDR2 FQNEAQ (reference sequence). The CDR3 DNA sequence: TGTGCCAGCAGCCCCCCTAGCGGGAGTCTCGGTGAGCAGTTCTTC. Translation: CASSPPSGSLGEQFF.

The chain employs TRBV14 and TRBJ2-7, with 7 bases that match TRBD1. The germline gives CDR1 SGHDN, CDR2 FVKESK. This CDR3 has 15 residues. With 4 bases clipped from V and 4 bases from J, the junction kept 10 bases outside the gene matches. CDR3 coding DNA: TGTGCCAGCAGCCTCTCGACAGGGAACAAGTACGAGCAGTACTTC. This gives the protein CASSLSTGNKYEQYF.

The V gene is TRBV28, the J gene TRBJ1-5; 8 nucleotides match TRBD1. The germline gives CDR1 MDHEN, CDR2 SYDVKM. V dropped 5 bases and J dropped 0; count of bases not matched to a gene: 12. The CDR3 is 18 residues long. This CDR3 is CASSILSETGDSNQPQHF. CDR3 bases: TGTGCCAGCAGTATTCTATCAGAGACAGGGGATAGCAATCAGCCCCAGCATTTT.

The chain recombines TRBV7-2 with TRBJ2-2; TRBD1 aligns across 7 bases. V lost 1 base and J lost 5; bases outside the gene matches: 4. There are 15 residues in the CDR3. Germline lookup yields CDR1 SGHTA and CDR2 FQGNSA. In nucleotides, the CDR3 is TGTGCCAGCAGCTTAGGACAGGGCCGAACCGGGGAGCTGTTTTTT. It specifies CASSLGQGRTGELFF.

The chain links TRBV7-8 to TRBJ2-7; 7 positions match TRBD1. V lost 0 bases, J lost 2 bases, and 1 base stayed unmatched. Per the germline V gene, CDR1 is SGHVS and CDR2 is FQNEAQ. The CDR3 is made up of 14 amino acids. The CDR3 sequence is CASSLAGTAYEQYF. In DNA form, the CDR3 reads TGTGCCAGCAGCTTAGCCGGGACAGCCTACGAGCAGTACTTC. Using reference TRBV7-8 and TRBJ2-7 for the parts outside the CDR3, the full variable domain is GAGVSQSPRYKVAKRGQDVALRCDPISGHVSLFWYQQALGQGPEFLTYFQNEAQLDKSGLPSDRFFAERPEGSVSTLKIQRTQQEDSAVYLCASSLAGTAYEQYFGPGTRLTVT.

The V and J genes are TRBV7-8 and TRBJ1-2; TRBD1 might be the D (6 bases). Trimming removed 4 bases at V and 8 bases at J, with 20 bases between. The germline V gene has CDR1 SGHVS and CDR2 FQNEAQ. This CDR3 has 15 amino acids. This CDR3 is CASSSRRGGFEGYTF. The DNA for the CDR3 is TGTGCCAGCAGCTCCCGGAGAGGGGGATTCGAGGGCTACACCTTC. The entire variable domain, with the rest obtained from reference TRBV7-8 and TRBJ1-2, is as follows: GAGVSQSPRYKVAKRGQDVALRCDPISGHVSLFWYQQALGQGPEFLTYFQNEAQLDKSGLPSDRFFAERPEGSVSTLKIQRTQQEDSAVYLCASSSRRGGFEGYTFGSGTRLTVV.

On this clone: Germline is not matched at one junction end, which may reflect a read error. The V and J genes are TRBV11-2 and TRBJ2-2, with 11 bases that match TRBD2. This CDR3 has 15 residues. Germline V CDR1 and CDR2: SGHAT, FQNNGV. CDR3 sequence: CASNLAGGPTGELFF. In DNA, the CDR3 is TGTGCCAGCAACTTAGCGGGAGGGCCCACCGGGGAGCTGTTTTTT.

This chain's CDR3 is CASSLDTSGRTPYEQYF. The CDR3 nucleotides are TGTGCCAGCAGCTTGGATACTAGCGGGAGAACCCCCTACGAGCAGTACTTC. The chain uses TRBV5-5 and TRBJ2-7, with TRBD2 identical over 11 bases. Germline V gene sequence: CDR1 SGHKS, CDR2 YYEKEE (reference sequence). The trim removed 0 bases at V and 2 bases at J, leaving 7 bases unmatched. The CDR3 has 17 amino acids.